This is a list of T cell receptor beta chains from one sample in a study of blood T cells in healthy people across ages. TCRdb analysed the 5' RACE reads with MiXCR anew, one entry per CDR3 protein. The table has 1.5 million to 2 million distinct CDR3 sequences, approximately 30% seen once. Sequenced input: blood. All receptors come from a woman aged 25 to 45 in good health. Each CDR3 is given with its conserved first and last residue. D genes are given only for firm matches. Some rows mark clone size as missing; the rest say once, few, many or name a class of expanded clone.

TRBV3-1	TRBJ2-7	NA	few	CASSPELVSSYNEQYF	TGTGCCAGCAGCCCTGAACTGGTGAGCTCCTACAATGAGCAGTACTTC
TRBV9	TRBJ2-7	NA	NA	CRLLGEYF	TGTCGTCTCTTGGGGGAGTACTTC
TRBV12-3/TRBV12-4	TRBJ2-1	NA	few	CASMNGVGYNEQFF	TGTGCCAGCATGAACGGAGTCGGGTACAATGAGCAGTTCTTC
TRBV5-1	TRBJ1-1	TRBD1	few	CASSATGGTTEAFF	TGCGCCAGCAGCGCAACAGGGGGGACCACTGAAGCTTTCTTT
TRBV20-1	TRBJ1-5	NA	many	CSARPLGGTSNQPQHF	TGCAGTGCTAGACCCCTTGGGGGGACGAGCAATCAGCCCCAGCATTTT
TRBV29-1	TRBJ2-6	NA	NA	CSVEARGAGANVRTF	TGCAGCGTTGAAGCCCGTGGGGCTGGGGCCAACGTCCGGACTTTC
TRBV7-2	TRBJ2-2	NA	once	CASSFSLTGELFF	TGTGCCAGCAGCTTCTCTTTAACCGGGGAGCTGTTTTTT
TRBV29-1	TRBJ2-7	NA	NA	CSVTLRLDSYEQYF	TGCAGCGTCACACTCCGACTAGATTCCTACGAGCAGTACTTC
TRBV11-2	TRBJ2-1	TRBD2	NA	CASNPSGSHMEQFF	TGTGCCAGCAACCCTAGCGGGAGTCATATGGAGCAGTTCTTC
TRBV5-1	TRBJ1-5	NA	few	CASSPEGRPQHF	TGCGCCAGCAGTCCAGAAGGACGGCCCCAGCATTTT
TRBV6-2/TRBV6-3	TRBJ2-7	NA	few	CASSYSPLQQGPRSSYEQYF	TGTGCCAGCAGTTACTCGCCTCTACAACAGGGTCCAAGGAGCTCCTACGAGCAGTACTTC
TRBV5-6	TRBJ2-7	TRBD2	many	CASSLALTSAYEQYF	TGTGCCAGCAGCTTGGCTCTGACTAGCGCCTACGAGCAGTACTTC
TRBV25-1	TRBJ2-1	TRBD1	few	CASRQRDSYNEQFF	TGTGCCAGCAGACAACGGGACAGCTACAATGAGCAGTTCTTC
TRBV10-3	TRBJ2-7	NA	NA	CAVSALDSSYEQYF	TGTGCCGTCAGTGCCCTGGACAGCTCCTACGAGCAGTACTTC
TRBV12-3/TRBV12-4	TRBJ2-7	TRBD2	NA	CASSLAGLAVYEQYF	TGTGCCAGCAGTTTAGCGGGGCTAGCGGTTTACGAGCAGTACTTC
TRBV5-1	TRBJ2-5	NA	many	CASSLGHSQETQYF	TGCGCCAGCAGCTTGGGACACTCCCAAGAGACCCAGTACTTC
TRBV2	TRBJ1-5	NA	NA	CASSVGRDKPSGQHF	TGTGCCAGCAGTGTGGGGCGGGACAAGCCCTCCGGTCAGCATTTT
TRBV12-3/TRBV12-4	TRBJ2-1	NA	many	CASSLMVNEQFF	TGTGCCAGCAGTCTAATGGTCAATGAGCAGTTCTTC
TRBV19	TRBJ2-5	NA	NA	CASSIGGGLQETQYF	TGTGCCAGTAGTATCGGTGGGGGCCTCCAAGAGACCCAGTACTTC
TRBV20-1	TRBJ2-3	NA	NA	CSTREINVGTGTDTQYF	TGCAGTACTAGAGAGATTAACGTGGGAACTGGCACAGATACGCAGTATTTT
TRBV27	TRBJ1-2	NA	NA	CASSLRGDRNYGYTF	TGTGCCAGCAGTTTAAGGGGGGATCGAAACTATGGCTACACCTTC
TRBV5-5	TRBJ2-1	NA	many	CASSIGPDNEQFF	TGTGCCAGCAGCATAGGACCAGACAATGAGCAGTTCTTC
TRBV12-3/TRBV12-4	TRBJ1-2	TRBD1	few	CASSRPGQGVNGYTF	TGTGCCAGCAGTCGCCCGGGACAGGGGGTTAATGGCTACACCTTC
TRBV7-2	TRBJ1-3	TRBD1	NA	CASSLRDRGTGSTIYF	TGTGCCAGCAGCCTACGGGACAGGGGCACTGGAAGCACCATATATTTT